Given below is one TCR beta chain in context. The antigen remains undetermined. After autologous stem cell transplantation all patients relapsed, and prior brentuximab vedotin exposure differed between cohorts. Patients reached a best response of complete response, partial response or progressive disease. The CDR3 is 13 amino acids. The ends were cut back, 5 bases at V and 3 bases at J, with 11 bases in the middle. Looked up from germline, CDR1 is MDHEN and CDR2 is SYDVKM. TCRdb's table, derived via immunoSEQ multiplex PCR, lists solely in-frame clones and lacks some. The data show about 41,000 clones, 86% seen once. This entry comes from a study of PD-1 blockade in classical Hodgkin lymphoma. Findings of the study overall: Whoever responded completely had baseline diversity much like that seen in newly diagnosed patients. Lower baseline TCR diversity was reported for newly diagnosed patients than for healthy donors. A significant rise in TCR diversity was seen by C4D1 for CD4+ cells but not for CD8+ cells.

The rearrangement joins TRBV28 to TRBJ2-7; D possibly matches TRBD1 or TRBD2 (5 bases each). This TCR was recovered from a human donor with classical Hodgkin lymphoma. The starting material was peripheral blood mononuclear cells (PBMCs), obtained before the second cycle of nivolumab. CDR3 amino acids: CASSPGAGYEQYF. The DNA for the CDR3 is TGTGCCAGCAGTCCCGGGGCGGGCTACGAGCAGTACTTC.